This TCR beta chain was found in a study of blood T cell repertoires in COVID-19. For the study at large: COVID-19 samples, acute and convalescent, were from the United States, Italy and Spain. The cDNA or gDNA used as material had been derived from T cells, B-cell-depleted T cells, or PBMCs.

In germline, CDR1 is SNHLY, CDR2 FYNNEI. Trimming removed 4 bases at V and 6 bases at J, with 15 bases between. The CDR3 runs to 15 residues. In terms of age and location, participants ranged from roughly 18 to 95 years and lived in approximately 24 US areas. Each participant's cohort was designated according to participant-reported clinical history. TCRdb keeps only in-frame clones here, not all; method: immunoSEQ multiplex PCR. Of 270,000 or so clones listed, about nine tenths are singletons. The chain combines TRBV2 with TRBJ2-2; perhaps TRBD2 as D (6 bases). Sequencing was carried out using PBMCs or T cells enriched from blood (not recorded which). This receptor was obtained from a woman between 40 and 55 years old with acute COVID-19. CDR3 residues: CASSGAGTLPGELFF. CDR3 DNA sequence: TGTGCCAGCAGTGGGGCCGGGACTCTCCCCGGGGAGCTGTTTTTT.